This is a list of T cell receptor beta chains from one sample in a study of Ad26.COV2.S vaccination and SARS-CoV-2 variants. Using immunoSEQ multiplex PCR, the repertoire was profiled, and TCRdb retains in-frame clones only, with some absent. The sample records about 680,000 clones, around 90% being singletons. Here the sequenced sample was peripheral blood, taken in a trial of Ad26.COV2.S vaccine versus placebo. The receptor set was obtained from a person aged 18-65 years who received the Ad26.COV2.S COVID-19 vaccine or a placebo. Each CDR3 is given with its conserved first and last residue. D genes are given only for firm matches. Clone size is stated in some rows and not others, as once, few, many or a class when expanded.

length	J	size	D	V	DNA	CDR3
13	TRBJ2-2	-	-	TRBV10-3	TGTGCCATTAGGGATATCAACACCGGGGAGCTGTTTTTT	CAIRDINTGELFF
15	TRBJ2-3	-	TRBD1	TRBV10-1	TGCGCCAGCAGTGAAGGACAGGGGTGGAGAGATACGCAGTATTTT	CASSEGQGWRDTQYF
14	TRBJ1-5	-	-	TRBV5-6	TGTGCCAGCAGCGCCCCAGGGAGGAGTCAGCCCCAGCATTTT	CASSAPGRSQPQHF
13	TRBJ1-2	-	-	TRBV20-1	TGCAGTGCTAGTTTCCAAGGGGGCTATGGCTACACCTTC	CSASFQGGYGYTF
16	TRBJ1-3	few	-	TRBV5-1	TGCGCCAGCACCCCGGGAGAGTCCAGCTCTGGAAACACCATATATTTT	CASTPGESSSGNTIYF
16	TRBJ2-1	-	-	TRBV7-9	TGTGCCAGCAGCTTAGCACAAGGGGTAGGCTACAATGAGCAGTTCTTC	CASSLAQGVGYNEQFF
12	TRBJ1-1	-	TRBD1	TRBV12-3/TRBV12-4	TGTGCCAGCAAGCAGGGGGGCACTGAAGCTTTCTTT	CASKQGGTEAFF
12	TRBJ2-2	-	TRBD1	TRBV30	TGTGCCTGCGACAGGGTTTACGGGGAGCTGTTTTTT	CACDRVYGELFF
16	TRBJ2-3	-	TRBD2	TRBV19	TGTGCCAGTACCCCATGGGCGGGAGGGGGCACAGATACGCAGTATTTT	CASTPWAGGGTDTQYF
12	TRBJ2-7	-	-	TRBV6-2/TRBV6-3	TGTGCCAGCAGCCCTAGCTCCTACGAGCAGTACTTC	CASSPSSYEQYF
15	TRBJ2-3	-	-	TRBV27	TGTGCCAGCAGTGTCGGTAGGGGTCGCACAGATACGCAGTATTTT	CASSVGRGRTDTQYF
15	TRBJ2-2	-	TRBD2	TRBV11-3	TGTGCCAGCAGCTACGGCGGGGGGGCCACCGGGGAGCTGTTTTTT	CASSYGGGATGELFF
11	TRBJ2-4	-	TRBD2	TRBV12-3/TRBV12-4	TGTGCCAGCAGTTCGGGGGGACTTCCGTCCTTC	CASSSGGLPSF
14	TRBJ1-3	-	-	TRBV19	TGTGCCAGTAGTATGCCTATCTCTGGAAACACCATATATTTT	CASSMPISGNTIYF
13	TRBJ2-3	-	TRBD1	TRBV27	TGTGCCAGCAGTTCCACAGGGGCAGATACGCAGTATTTT	CASSSTGADTQYF
15	TRBJ2-2	-	TRBD2	TRBV24-1	TGTGCCACCAGTGACCGGACTAGAAGCACCGGGGAGCTGTTTTTT	CATSDRTRSTGELFF